These T cell receptor beta chains were read from a single sample in a study of blood T cells in healthy people across ages. TCRdb re-analysed the 5' RACE reads in MiXCR, keeping a single row per CDR3 protein. The profile covers over a million distinct CDR3 sequences, with around 45% appearing a single time and 18% taken by the ten largest. Input material: blood. The source of these receptors is a woman in her sixties or seventies in good health. Each CDR3 is given with its conserved first and last residue. The order of the fields is V gene, D gene, J gene, CDR3 protein. A D gene is named only where the DNA matches it firmly.

TRBV7-2,.,TRBJ2-7,CASSTRRGSYEQYF
TRBV20-1,.,TRBJ1-2,CSGGAALTGGYTF
TRBV5-6,TRBD2,TRBJ2-7,CASSLPGRAVDEQYF
TRBV27,.,.,CASSPGRSKETQYF
TRBV29-1,TRBD1,TRBJ1-2,CSVRDREGNYGYTF
TRBV7-2,.,TRBJ2-7,CASSPQQYEQYF
TRBV6-5,TRBD2,TRBJ2-3,CASSLSGSRTDTQYF
TRBV30,.,TRBJ2-4,CAWSVRRDRNIQYF
TRBV12-3/TRBV12-4,.,TRBJ2-7,CASSFLKTGRKGLYEQYF
TRBV24-1,.,TRBJ2-1,CATSDLLEGRNEQFF
TRBV28,.,TRBJ2-7,CASSLWEDSSYEQYF
TRBV6-1,.,TRBJ1-2,CASSEATTGVPYGYTF
TRBV28,.,TRBJ1-5,CASSPRGDQPQHF
TRBV7-9,TRBD2,TRBJ2-3,CASSFDPMTSGSDTQYF
TRBV13,.,TRBJ2-1,CASSPYAPYNEQFF
TRBV27,.,TRBJ2-3,CAVQRGAGVGADTQYF
TRBV20-1,.,TRBJ1-1,CSAATGRAFF
TRBV11-2,.,TRBJ2-7,CASSSPSGAYEQYF
TRBV29-1,TRBD2,.,CSVLAGVDNEQYF
TRBV11-2,.,TRBJ2-4,CASSSRNIQYF
TRBV3-1,TRBD1,TRBJ2-5,CASSQRTGAQETQYF
TRBV10-3,TRBD1,TRBJ1-5,CAISESGQVGNQPQHF
TRBV20-1,TRBD1,TRBJ2-7,CSARDPRTGMSYEQYF
TRBV29-1,TRBD2,TRBJ2-1,CSVAGLPNNEQFF
TRBV13,TRBD2,TRBJ2-5,CASSLGSLAGSTQETQYF
TRBV28,.,TRBJ2-3,CASSSPPGLTDTQYF
TRBV20-1,TRBD2,TRBJ2-1,CSARDALAGGNPYSYNEQFF
TRBV12-3/TRBV12-4,.,TRBJ2-7,CASSLGGTGNYEQYF
TRBV20-1,.,TRBJ2-1,CSAPTQGSFLSEQFF
TRBV28,.,TRBJ2-4,CASSPVGAGNIQYF
TRBV20-1,.,TRBJ2-7,CSAPSSRPDEQYF
TRBV2,.,TRBJ2-7,CAAAGWVRSYEQYF
TRBV27,.,TRBJ1-6,CASSFLKDLGRSPLHF
TRBV9,TRBD1,TRBJ2-3,CASRRGQGPGTDTQYF
TRBV15,TRBD1,TRBJ2-3,CATSRDGQGGDTQYF
TRBV10-2,TRBD2,TRBJ2-6,CASSGSSGSSGANVLTF
TRBV4-1,TRBD1,TRBJ1-5,CAGSQDWTGDQPQHF
TRBV10-1,TRBD2,TRBJ2-3,CANPGLAGGRGPPDAQYF
TRBV5-1,.,TRBJ1-4,CASSWTSGTTNEKLFF
TRBV21-1,.,TRBJ2-7,CASSPPDMSYEQYF
TRBV30,.,TRBJ1-5,CAWSEYSNQPQHF